The present TCR beta chain was sequenced within a study of blood T cell repertoires in COVID-19. V lost 6 bases and J lost 3; bases outside the gene matches: 18. Germline V gene lookup returns CDR1 MDHEN and CDR2 SYDVKM. The CDR3 runs to 21 residues. The assay was immunoSEQ multiplex PCR, and TCRdb's table has in-frame clones only and misses some. The sample shows under 150,000 clones, around 85% of them seen only once. Sequenced input: peripheral blood. The source of this sequence is a middle-aged woman with active or convalescent COVID-19. The J gene is TRBJ2-6, the V gene TRBV28, with 12 nucleotides matching TRBD2. This CDR3 is CASSRNLTPSGGAHGANVLTF. CDR3 in DNA: TGTGCCAGCAGCAGGAACCTGACCCCTAGCGGGGGGGCCCATGGGGCCAACGTCCTGACTTTC.